Each of the 3 T cell receptor beta chains below was sequenced from the same sample in a study of T cell repertoires in cytomegalovirus infection. TCRdb re-derived calls from the reads in MiXCR, one entry per CDR3 protein. The profile covers around 300,000 distinct CDR3 sequences, with less than 25% appearing a single time and roughly 19% taken by the ten largest. The antigens these receptors bind are not known. The sequenced sample was cultured PBMCs, obtained from culture after CMV antigen stimulation. The receptors were gathered from a human donor in good health (CMV status not recorded). Some clones in this sample may be carry-over from other donors' samples.

This clonotype was counted at least ten times. The rearrangement links TRBV9 to TRBJ2-7; D is perhaps TRBD1 (6 bases). The V and J ends lost 3 bases and 5 bases respectively, with 12 bases between them. The length of the CDR3 is 13 residues. The V gene's germline CDR1 is SGDLS and CDR2 YYNGEE. CDR3 DNA sequence: TGTGCCAGCAGCGGCGAACAGGGAAACGAGCAGTACTTC. Protein product: CASSGEQGNEQYF.

The rearrangement links TRBV4-1 to TRBJ1-1, with D possibly TRBD1 on 5 matching bases. The germline V gene encodes CDR1 MGHRA and CDR2 YSYEKL. The CDR3 spans 15 residues. The V end was cut by 0 bases, the J end by 1 base, with 9 bases between. The CDR3 DNA reads TGCGCCAGCAGCCAAGATCCCGGGGGGAACACTGAAGCTTTCTTT. This gives the protein CASSQDPGGNTEAFF.

A single count supports this clonotype. This chain uses TRBV15 with TRBJ2-1, with TRBD2 matching 7 bases. CDR1 is LNHNV, CDR2 YYDKDF, per germline (reference sequence). With 0 bases clipped from V and 5 bases from J, the junction kept 7 bases outside the gene matches. The CDR3 totals 16 residues. The chain's CDR3 is CATSRDPAGLDNEQFF. The CDR3 region has the DNA TGTGCCACCAGCAGAGACCCAGCGGGACTCGACAATGAGCAGTTCTTC.